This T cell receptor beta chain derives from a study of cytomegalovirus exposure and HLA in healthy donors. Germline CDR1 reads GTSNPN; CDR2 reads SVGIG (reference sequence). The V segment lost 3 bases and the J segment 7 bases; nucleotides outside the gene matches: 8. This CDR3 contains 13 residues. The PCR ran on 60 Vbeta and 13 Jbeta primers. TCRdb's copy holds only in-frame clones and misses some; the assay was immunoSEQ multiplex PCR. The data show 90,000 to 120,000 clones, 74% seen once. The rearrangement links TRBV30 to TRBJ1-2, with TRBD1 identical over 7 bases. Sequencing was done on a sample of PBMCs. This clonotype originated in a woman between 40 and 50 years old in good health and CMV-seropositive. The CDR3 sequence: CAWRITGVGGYTF. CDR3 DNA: TGTGCCTGGAGGATTACAGGGGTTGGTGGCTACACCTTC.